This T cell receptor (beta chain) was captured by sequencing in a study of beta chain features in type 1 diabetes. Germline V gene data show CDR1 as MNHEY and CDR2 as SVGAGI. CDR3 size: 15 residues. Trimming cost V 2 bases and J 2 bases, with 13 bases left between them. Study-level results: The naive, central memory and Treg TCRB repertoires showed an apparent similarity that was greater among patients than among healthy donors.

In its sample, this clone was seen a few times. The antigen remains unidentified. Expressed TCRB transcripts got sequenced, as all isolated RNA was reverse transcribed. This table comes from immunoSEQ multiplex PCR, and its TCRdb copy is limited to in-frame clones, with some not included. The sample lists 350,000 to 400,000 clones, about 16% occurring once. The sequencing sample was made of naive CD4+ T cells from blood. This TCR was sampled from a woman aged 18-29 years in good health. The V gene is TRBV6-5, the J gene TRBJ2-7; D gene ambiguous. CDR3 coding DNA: TGTGCCAGCAGTTACGCAGGCGCTCAAGCCTACGAGCAGTACTTC. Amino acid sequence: CASSYAGAQAYEQYF.